The TCR beta chain under discussion was sequenced for a study of T cells after yellow fever vaccination. Using its own MiXCR run on the 5' RACE reads, TCRdb lists one record per CDR3 protein. The data hold 250,000 or so distinct CDR3 sequences, with about 3.9% observed a single time. Findings and caveats of the study: When the response was secondary, it was weaker but reached its peak faster, day 5 versus 15.

This clonotype has more than one count but fewer than ten. Antigen: not known. Germline CDR1 LGHNA, CDR2 YNFKEQ. The CDR3 runs to 16 residues. Trimming shortened V by 3 bases and J by 3 bases, and 17 bases separated the two germline ends. This TCR came from a man aged 18-30 years who received the YFV17D yellow fever vaccine. The sequences come from PBMCs, collected 15 days after the yellow fever booster vaccination. The genes are TRBV4-2 and TRBJ1-2; the D gene is possibly TRBD1 (6 bases). The CDR3 protein is CASSHTSSGADYGYTF. The CDR3 DNA is TGTGCCAGCAGCCATACTTCTTCGGGGGCAGACTATGGCTACACCTTC.